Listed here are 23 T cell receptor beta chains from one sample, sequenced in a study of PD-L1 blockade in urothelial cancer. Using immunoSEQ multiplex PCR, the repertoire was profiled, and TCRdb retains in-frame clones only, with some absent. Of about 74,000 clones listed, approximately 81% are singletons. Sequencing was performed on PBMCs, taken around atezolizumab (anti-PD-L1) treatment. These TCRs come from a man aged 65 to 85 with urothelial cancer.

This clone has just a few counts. In DNA form, the CDR3 reads TGTGCCAGCAGCTTAGATGGTTGGACAGATGAAGCTTTCTTT. This translates into CASSLDGWTDEAFF. V is TRBV7-9 and J is TRBJ1-1, with D perhaps matching TRBD1 (6 bases). With 1 base removed from V and 7 bases from J, the gap between germline ends came to 13 bases. CDR1 is SEHNR, CDR2 FQNEAQ, per germline (reference sequence). The CDR3 contains 14 residues.

The CDR3 is CASSLFGTGEQETQYF. Written as DNA, the CDR3 is TGTGCCAGCAGTTTATTCGGGACAGGGGAACAAGAGACCCAGTACTTC. The chain uses TRBV27 and TRBJ2-5; 10 nucleotides agree with TRBD1. Losses at the gene ends were 1 base for V and 2 bases for J; bases not matched to a gene: 4. The CDR3 totals 16 residues. Germline loops: CDR1 MNHEY, CDR2 SMNVEV (reference sequence).

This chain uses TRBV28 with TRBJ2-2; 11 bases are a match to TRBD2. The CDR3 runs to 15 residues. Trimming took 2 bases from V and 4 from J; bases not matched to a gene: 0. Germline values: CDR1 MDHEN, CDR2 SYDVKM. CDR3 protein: CASSLTSGSTGELFF. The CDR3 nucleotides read TGTGCCAGCAGTTTAACTAGCGGGAGCACCGGGGAGCTGTTTTTT.

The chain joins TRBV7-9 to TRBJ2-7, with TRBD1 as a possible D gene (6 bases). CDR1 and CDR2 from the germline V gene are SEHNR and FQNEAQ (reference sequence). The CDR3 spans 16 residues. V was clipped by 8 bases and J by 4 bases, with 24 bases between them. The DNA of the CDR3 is TGTGCCAGCGTCCGGACAGACCTGTCGGAAAATTACGAGCAGTACTTC. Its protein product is CASVRTDLSENYEQYF.

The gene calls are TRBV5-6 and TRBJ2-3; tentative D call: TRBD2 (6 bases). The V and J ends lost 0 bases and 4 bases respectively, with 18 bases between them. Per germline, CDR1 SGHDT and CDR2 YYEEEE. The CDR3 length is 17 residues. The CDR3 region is CASSLAVGGAGADTQYF. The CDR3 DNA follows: TGTGCCAGCAGCTTGGCCGTCGGGGGAGCAGGTGCAGATACGCAGTATTTT. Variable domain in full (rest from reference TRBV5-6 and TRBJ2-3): DAGVTQSPTHLIKTRGQQVTLRCSPKSGHDTVSWYQQALGQGPQFIFQYYEEEERQRGNFPDRFSGHQFPNYSSELNVNALLLGDSALYLCASSLAVGGAGADTQYFGPGTRLTVL.

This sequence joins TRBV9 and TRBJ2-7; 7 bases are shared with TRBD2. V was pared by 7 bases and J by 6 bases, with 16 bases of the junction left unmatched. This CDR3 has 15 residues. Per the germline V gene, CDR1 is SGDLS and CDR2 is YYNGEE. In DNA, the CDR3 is TGTGCCAGCTCCCGGACTAGTAGTCTCTTAGGCGAGCAGTACTTC. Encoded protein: CASSRTSSLLGEQYF. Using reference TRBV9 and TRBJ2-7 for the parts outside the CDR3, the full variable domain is DSGVTQTPKHLITATGQRVTLRCSPRSGDLSVYWYQQSLDQGLQFLIQYYNGEERAKGNILERFSAQQFPDLHSELNLSSLELGDSALYFCASSRTSSLLGEQYFGPGTRLTVT.

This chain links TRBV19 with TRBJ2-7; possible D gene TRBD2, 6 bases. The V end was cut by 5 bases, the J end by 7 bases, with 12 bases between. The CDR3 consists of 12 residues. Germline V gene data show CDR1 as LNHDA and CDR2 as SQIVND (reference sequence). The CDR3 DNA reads TGTGCCAGTAGTGGGACTCTGAGGGAGCAGTACTTC. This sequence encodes CASSGTLREQYF.

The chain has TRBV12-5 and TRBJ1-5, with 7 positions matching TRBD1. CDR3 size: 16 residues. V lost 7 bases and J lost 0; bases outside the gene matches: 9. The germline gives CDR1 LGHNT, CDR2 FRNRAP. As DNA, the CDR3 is TGTGCTAGTGTCCGGGACAGCCAATATAGCAATCAGCCCCAGCATTTT. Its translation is CASVRDSQYSNQPQHF.

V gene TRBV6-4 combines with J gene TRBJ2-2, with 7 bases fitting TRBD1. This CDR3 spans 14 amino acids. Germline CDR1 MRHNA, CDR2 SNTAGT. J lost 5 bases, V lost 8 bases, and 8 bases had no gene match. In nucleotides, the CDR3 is TGTGCCAGCTGTGGGACAGTGGGTACCGGGGAGCTGTTTTTT. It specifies CASCGTVGTGELFF.

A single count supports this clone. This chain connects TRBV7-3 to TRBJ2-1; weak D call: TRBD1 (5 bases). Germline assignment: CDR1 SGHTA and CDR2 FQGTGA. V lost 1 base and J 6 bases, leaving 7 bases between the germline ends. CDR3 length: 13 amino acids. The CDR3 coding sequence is TGTGCCAGCAGCTTAAAAACAGGCAATGAGCAGTTCTTC. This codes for CASSLKTGNEQFF.

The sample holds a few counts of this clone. The chain's CDR3 is CASSELAGGYEQYF. CDR3 nucleotides: TGTGCCAGCAGTGAACTAGCGGGAGGGTACGAGCAGTACTTC. The chain has TRBV2 and TRBJ2-7, with 12 bases fitting TRBD2. Germline CDR1 and CDR2: SNHLY and FYNNEI. The V and J ends lost 2 bases and 4 bases, in that order; junction bases with no gene match: 0. The CDR3 runs 14 residues.

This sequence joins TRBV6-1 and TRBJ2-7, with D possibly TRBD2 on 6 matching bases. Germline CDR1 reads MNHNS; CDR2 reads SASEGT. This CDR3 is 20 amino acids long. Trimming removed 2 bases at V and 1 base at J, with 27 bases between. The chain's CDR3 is CASSETGGGSAVTDSYEQYF. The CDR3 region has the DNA TGTGCCAGCAGTGAAACCGGGGGTGGTAGCGCGGTGACGGATTCCTACGAGCAGTACTTC.

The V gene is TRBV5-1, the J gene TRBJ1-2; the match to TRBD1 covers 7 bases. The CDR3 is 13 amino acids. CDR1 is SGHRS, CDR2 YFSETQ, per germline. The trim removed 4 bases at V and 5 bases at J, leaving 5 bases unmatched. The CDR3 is CASSVTGEYGYTF. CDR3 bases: TGCGCCAGCAGCGTCACAGGGGAGTATGGCTACACCTTC.

The CDR3: CATSLLGGTEAFF. CDR3 in DNA: TGTGCCACCAGCCTCCTCGGGGGCACTGAAGCTTTCTTT. This chain connects TRBV28 to TRBJ1-1; a possible D gene is TRBD1 (5 bases). CDR3 length: 13 amino acids. V gave up 10 bases and J gave up 4 bases, with 16 bases separating them. Germline V gives CDR1 MDHEN, CDR2 SYDVKM. Full variable domain (remainder filled in from reference TRBV28 and TRBJ1-1): DVKVTQSSRYLVKRTGEKVFLECVQDMDHENMFWYRQDPGLGLRLIYFSYDVKMKEKGDIPEGYSVSREKKERFSLILESASTNQTSMYLCATSLLGGTEAFFGQGTRLTVV.

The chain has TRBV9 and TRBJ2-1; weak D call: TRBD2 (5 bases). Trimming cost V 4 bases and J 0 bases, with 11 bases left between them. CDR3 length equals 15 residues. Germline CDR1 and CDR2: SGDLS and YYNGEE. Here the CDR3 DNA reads TGTGCCAGCAGCCCCCAAGCGGACTCCTACAATGAGCAGTTCTTC. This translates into CASSPQADSYNEQFF.

The CDR3 DNA follows: TGTGCCAGCAGCCACGGTTCGAGATCCTACGAGCAGTACTTC. Residues: CASSHGSRSYEQYF. This sequence joins TRBV7-9 and TRBJ2-7; D gene ambiguous. Germline CDR1 reads SEHNR; CDR2 reads FQNEAQ (reference sequence). The V gene lost 5 bases and the J gene lost 1 base, with 12 bases spanning the gap. The CDR3 has 14 amino acids.

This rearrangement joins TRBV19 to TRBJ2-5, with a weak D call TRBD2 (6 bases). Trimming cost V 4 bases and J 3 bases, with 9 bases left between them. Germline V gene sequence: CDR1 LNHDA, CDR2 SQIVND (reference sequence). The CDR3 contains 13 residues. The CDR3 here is CASSTGLEETQYF. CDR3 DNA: TGTGCCAGTAGTACGGGACTTGAAGAGACCCAGTACTTC.

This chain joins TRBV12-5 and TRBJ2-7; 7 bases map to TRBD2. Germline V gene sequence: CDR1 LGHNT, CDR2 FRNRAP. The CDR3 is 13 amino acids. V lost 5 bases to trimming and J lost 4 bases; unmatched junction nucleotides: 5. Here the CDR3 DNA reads TGTGCTAGTGGTCCGGGACTAAATTACGAGCAGTACTTC. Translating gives CASGPGLNYEQYF.

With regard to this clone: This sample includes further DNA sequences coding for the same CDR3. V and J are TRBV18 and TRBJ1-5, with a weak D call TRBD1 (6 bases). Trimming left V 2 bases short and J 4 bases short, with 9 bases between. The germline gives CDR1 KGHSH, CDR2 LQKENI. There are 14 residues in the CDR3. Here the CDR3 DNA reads TGTGCCAGCTCACCAGGGCAGGGGAATCAGCCCCAGCATTTT. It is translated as CASSPGQGNQPQHF.

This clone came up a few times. The DNA for the CDR3 is TGTGCCAGCAGCGGGGGGGCGAGACTTAGCAATCAGCCCCAGCATTTT. Its translation is CASSGGARLSNQPQHF. V usage is TRBV28 and J usage is TRBJ1-5; tentatively, D is TRBD1 (6 bases). The CDR3 spans 16 residues. Trimming shortened V by 6 bases and J by 0 bases, and 15 bases separated the two germline ends. Germline assignment: CDR1 MDHEN and CDR2 SYDVKM.

CDR3 loop: CAFAGQPSDTQYF. CDR3 nucleotides: TGTGCCTTTGCGGGACAGCCGTCGGATACGCAGTATTTT. The J gene is TRBJ2-3, the V gene TRBV15, with D perhaps matching TRBD1 (7 bases). With 11 bases removed from V and 6 bases from J, the gap between germline ends came to 18 bases. CDR1 and CDR2 from the germline V gene are LNHNV and YYDKDF (reference sequence). The CDR3 consists of 13 residues.

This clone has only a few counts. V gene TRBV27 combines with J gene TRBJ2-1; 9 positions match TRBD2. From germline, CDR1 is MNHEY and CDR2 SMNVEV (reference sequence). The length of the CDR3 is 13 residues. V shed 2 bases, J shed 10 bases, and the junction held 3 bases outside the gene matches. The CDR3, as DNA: TGTGCCAGCAGTTTAGGTAGCGGGAGAGAGCAGTTCTTC. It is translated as CASSLGSGREQFF.

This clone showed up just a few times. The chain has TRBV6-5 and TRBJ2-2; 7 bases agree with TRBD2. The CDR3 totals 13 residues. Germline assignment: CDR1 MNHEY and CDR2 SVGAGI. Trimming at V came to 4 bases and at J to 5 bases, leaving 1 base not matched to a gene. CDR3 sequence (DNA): TGTGCCAGCAGTTTGGGGGGGACCGGGGAGCTGTTTTTT. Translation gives CASSLGGTGELFF.